A selection of T cell receptor beta chains follows, all from one sample in a study of patients and donors after allogeneic stem cell transplantation. A single record per CDR3 protein comes from TCRdb applying MiXCR to the RT-PCR reads. Of some 880,000 distinct CDR3 sequences listed, about a sixth are singletons. Material: blood, either unsorted or a sorted T cell fraction (not recorded which). These receptors came from a human donor who was either an allogeneic HSCT recipient or a stem cell or donor lymphocyte infusion donor (not recorded which). It is not recorded whose cells these are; they may come from a transplant donor. The CDR3 runs from the conserved cysteine through the conserved F or W. Each record gives: D gene, V gene, clone size, J gene, CDR3 protein, CDR3 DNA. D genes are given only for firm matches. Only some rows state a clone size, as once, few, many or a class for expanded clones.

d_call: .
v_call: TRBV6-5
clone_size: many
j_call: TRBJ1-1
cdr3_aa: CASSSAAYTEAFF
cdr3_nt: TGTGCCAGCAGTTCAGCAGCCTACACTGAAGCTTTCTTT

d_call: .
v_call: TRBV9
clone_size: .
j_call: TRBJ2-1
cdr3_aa: CASGLEDSHNEQFF
cdr3_nt: TGTGCCAGCGGCCTAGAAGATTCCCACAATGAGCAGTTCTTC

d_call: .
v_call: TRBV20-1
clone_size: .
j_call: TRBJ2-3
cdr3_aa: CSARSDSDTQYF
cdr3_nt: TGCAGTGCTAGATCTGATTCAGATACGCAGTATTTT

d_call: .
v_call: TRBV7-9
clone_size: few
j_call: TRBJ2-5
cdr3_aa: CASRSSKGGFWETQYF
cdr3_nt: TGTGCCAGCAGGTCCTCTAAAGGGGGATTTTGGGAGACCCAGTACTTC

d_call: .
v_call: TRBV28
clone_size: .
j_call: TRBJ2-1
cdr3_aa: CASTYGGGNEQFF
cdr3_nt: TGTGCCAGCACCTACGGAGGGGGCAATGAGCAGTTCTTC

d_call: .
v_call: TRBV18
clone_size: .
j_call: TRBJ2-3
cdr3_aa: CASSPLMSHRTPTDTQYF
cdr3_nt: TGTGCCAGCTCACCCCTCATGTCCCACCGGACTCCCACAGATACGCAGTATTTT

d_call: .
v_call: TRBV20-1
clone_size: few
j_call: TRBJ1-2
cdr3_aa: CSARRGGGYTF
cdr3_nt: TGCAGTGCTAGAAGAGGGGGTGGCTACACCTTC

d_call: TRBD2
v_call: TRBV29-1
clone_size: .
j_call: TRBJ2-7
cdr3_aa: CSASSGTRDSTYEQYF
cdr3_nt: TGCAGCGCCAGTAGCGGGACCCGGGACTCTACCTACGAGCAGTACTTC

d_call: .
v_call: TRBV5-1
clone_size: many
j_call: TRBJ2-5
cdr3_aa: CASSSGLTGLGQTQYF
cdr3_nt: TGCGCCAGCAGCTCAGGACTAACAGGACTCGGGCAGACCCAGTACTTC

d_call: TRBD1
v_call: TRBV11-1
clone_size: .
j_call: TRBJ2-6
cdr3_aa: CASSLVTGTGTFTGANVLTF
cdr3_nt: TGTGCCAGCAGCTTAGTTACGGGGACAGGGACGTTTACTGGGGCCAACGTCCTGACTTTC

d_call: .
v_call: TRBV30
clone_size: .
j_call: TRBJ1-2
cdr3_aa: CAWSWGHAYGYTF
cdr3_nt: TGTGCCTGGAGTTGGGGGCACGCATATGGCTACACCTTC

d_call: .
v_call: TRBV18
clone_size: .
j_call: TRBJ2-1
cdr3_aa: CASSPQLRSYNEQFF
cdr3_nt: TGTGCCAGCTCACCACAGCTTCGCTCCTACAATGAGCAGTTCTTC

d_call: .
v_call: TRBV21-1
clone_size: few
j_call: TRBJ2-1
cdr3_aa: CASSKAGSVGEQFF
cdr3_nt: TGTGCCAGCAGCAAAGCGGGTAGCGTCGGTGAGCAGTTCTTC

d_call: .
v_call: TRBV29-1
clone_size: .
j_call: TRBJ2-1
cdr3_aa: CSVDPRQLANNEQFF
cdr3_nt: TGCAGCGTTGACCCCCGTCAACTAGCAAACAATGAGCAGTTCTTC

d_call: .
v_call: TRBV12-3/TRBV12-4
clone_size: .
j_call: TRBJ1-2
cdr3_aa: CASSGQGTVGGCTF
cdr3_nt: TGTGCCAGCAGTGGGCAGGGGACTGTGGGAGGCTGCACCTTC

d_call: TRBD1
v_call: TRBV29-1
clone_size: .
j_call: TRBJ1-1
cdr3_aa: CSVPRQGMLTEAFF
cdr3_nt: TGCAGCGTACCGAGACAGGGAATGCTAACTGAAGCTTTCTTT

d_call: .
v_call: TRBV5-1
clone_size: .
j_call: TRBJ2-5
cdr3_aa: CASSRGTGETQYF
cdr3_nt: TGCGCCAGCAGTCGGGGCACAGGAGAGACCCAGTACTTC

d_call: .
v_call: TRBV20-1
clone_size: few
j_call: TRBJ1-1
cdr3_aa: CSAVRGMNTEAFF
cdr3_nt: TGCAGTGCTGTGCGAGGGATGAACACTGAAGCTTTCTTT

d_call: TRBD1
v_call: TRBV7-9
clone_size: few
j_call: TRBJ1-5
cdr3_aa: CASSRTGLNQPQHF
cdr3_nt: TGTGCCAGCAGCCGGACAGGGCTCAATCAGCCCCAGCATTTT

d_call: .
v_call: TRBV2
clone_size: .
j_call: TRBJ2-3
cdr3_aa: CASRPFIIDRTSTDTQYF
cdr3_nt: TGTGCCAGCAGACCCTTTATTATAGACAGGACCAGCACAGATACGCAGTATTTT

d_call: TRBD2
v_call: TRBV18
clone_size: many
j_call: TRBJ2-3
cdr3_aa: CASSPPIAGEVTDTQYF
cdr3_nt: TGTGCCAGCTCACCACCCATAGCGGGGGAGGTCACAGATACGCAGTATTTT

d_call: .
v_call: TRBV2
clone_size: .
j_call: TRBJ2-1
cdr3_aa: CASSGVGWEINEQFF
cdr3_nt: TGTGCCAGCAGTGGGGTCGGGTGGGAGATCAATGAGCAGTTCTTC

d_call: .
v_call: TRBV6-5
clone_size: few
j_call: TRBJ1-1
cdr3_aa: CASSYSKRMNTEAFF
cdr3_nt: TGTGCCAGCAGTTACTCCAAGCGCATGAACACTGAAGCTTTCTTT

d_call: .
v_call: TRBV12-3/TRBV12-4
clone_size: .
j_call: TRBJ2-1
cdr3_aa: CASISGEHYNEQFF
cdr3_nt: TGTGCCAGCATCTCAGGGGAACACTACAATGAGCAGTTCTTC

d_call: TRBD1
v_call: TRBV27
clone_size: .
j_call: TRBJ2-5
cdr3_aa: CASSSTGGVETQYF
cdr3_nt: TGTGCCAGCAGTTCAACAGGGGGCGTTGAGACCCAGTACTTC

d_call: .
v_call: TRBV7-9
clone_size: .
j_call: TRBJ2-2
cdr3_aa: CASSLDGRANTGELFF
cdr3_nt: TGTGCCAGCAGCTTGGACGGACGCGCGAACACCGGGGAGCTGTTTTTT

d_call: .
v_call: TRBV6-5
clone_size: few
j_call: TRBJ1-6
cdr3_aa: CASSYSLGAYNSPLHF
cdr3_nt: TGTGCCAGCAGTTACTCATTAGGGGCCTATAATTCACCCCTCCACTTT

d_call: .
v_call: TRBV5-1
clone_size: few
j_call: TRBJ2-5
cdr3_aa: CASTVGPRAEETQYF
cdr3_nt: TGCGCCAGCACCGTCGGACCTAGGGCGGAAGAGACCCAGTACTTC

d_call: .
v_call: TRBV4-2
clone_size: few
j_call: TRBJ2-3
cdr3_aa: CASSQEASRGHRDTQYF
cdr3_nt: TGTGCCAGCAGCCAAGAGGCTTCGCGGGGGCACAGAGATACGCAGTATTTT

d_call: TRBD2
v_call: TRBV11-2
clone_size: few
j_call: TRBJ2-1
cdr3_aa: CASSPAGLADPFTYNEQFF
cdr3_nt: TGTGCCAGCAGTCCAGCAGGACTAGCGGACCCATTTACCTACAATGAGCAGTTCTTC

d_call: TRBD1
v_call: TRBV29-1
clone_size: .
j_call: TRBJ2-7
cdr3_aa: CSGRMGTGGPYEQYF
cdr3_nt: TGCAGCGGTCGAATGGGGACAGGCGGCCCCTACGAGCAGTACTTC

d_call: .
v_call: TRBV18
clone_size: few
j_call: TRBJ1-2
cdr3_aa: CASYFPGNYGYTF
cdr3_nt: TGTGCCTCCTACTTCCCGGGGAACTATGGCTACACCTTC

d_call: .
v_call: TRBV5-6
clone_size: .
j_call: TRBJ2-7
cdr3_aa: CASSSVTVSHEQYF
cdr3_nt: TGTGCCAGCAGCTCCGTGACGGTTTCTCACGAGCAGTACTTC

d_call: TRBD1
v_call: TRBV20-1
clone_size: few
j_call: TRBJ2-7
cdr3_aa: CSAAGTVCEQYF
cdr3_nt: TGCAGTGCGGCCGGGACAGTGTGCGAGCAGTACTTC

d_call: .
v_call: TRBV19
clone_size: .
j_call: TRBJ2-3
cdr3_aa: CASSRGKVGGTDTQYF
cdr3_nt: TGTGCCAGTAGTAGGGGGAAGGTTGGTGGCACAGATACGCAGTATTTT

d_call: .
v_call: TRBV30
clone_size: .
j_call: TRBJ1-1
cdr3_aa: CAWSGQGWTEAFF
cdr3_nt: TGTGCCTGGAGTGGTCAGGGCTGGACTGAAGCTTTCTTT

d_call: TRBD1
v_call: TRBV18
clone_size: .
j_call: TRBJ1-6
cdr3_aa: CASSPHFTGVNNSPLHF
cdr3_nt: TGTGCCAGCTCACCACACTTTACAGGGGTTAATAATTCACCCCTCCACTTT

d_call: .
v_call: TRBV6-2/TRBV6-3
clone_size: few
j_call: TRBJ1-1
cdr3_aa: CASSYSGKTEAFF
cdr3_nt: TGTGCCAGCAGTTACTCAGGGAAAACTGAAGCTTTCTTT

d_call: .
v_call: TRBV7-9
clone_size: .
j_call: TRBJ2-2
cdr3_aa: CASRRDRRLTNTGELFF
cdr3_nt: TGTGCCAGCAGACGAGACAGGCGTTTAACGAACACCGGGGAGCTGTTTTTT

d_call: .
v_call: TRBV11-2
clone_size: few
j_call: TRBJ2-6
cdr3_aa: CASSLEWGLFSGANVLTF
cdr3_nt: TGTGCCAGCAGCCTCGAGTGGGGACTGTTCTCTGGGGCCAACGTCCTGACTTTC

d_call: .
v_call: TRBV2
clone_size: few
j_call: TRBJ1-5
cdr3_aa: CASRTRDASNQPQHF
cdr3_nt: TGTGCCAGCAGGACCCGGGACGCCAGCAATCAGCCCCAGCATTTT

d_call: .
v_call: TRBV7-9
clone_size: .
j_call: TRBJ2-2
cdr3_aa: CASSLIPKGGSGELFF
cdr3_nt: TGTGCCAGCAGCTTAATACCAAAGGGGGGCTCCGGGGAGCTGTTTTTT

d_call: .
v_call: TRBV6-1
clone_size: .
j_call: TRBJ1-3
cdr3_aa: CASRKLTDSGNTIYF
cdr3_nt: TGTGCCAGCAGAAAATTAACAGACTCTGGAAACACCATATATTTT

d_call: TRBD1
v_call: TRBV28
clone_size: few
j_call: TRBJ1-2
cdr3_aa: CASSWDRAPGLSF
cdr3_nt: TGTGCCAGCAGTTGGGACAGGGCCCCCGGATTATCCTTC

d_call: .
v_call: TRBV12-3/TRBV12-4
clone_size: .
j_call: TRBJ2-3
cdr3_aa: CASRGDSGSTDTQYF
cdr3_nt: TGTGCCAGCAGGGGAGATAGCGGAAGCACAGATACGCAGTATTTT

d_call: .
v_call: TRBV4-3
clone_size: .
j_call: TRBJ1-4
cdr3_aa: CASSQEGRANEKLFF
cdr3_nt: TGCGCCAGCAGCCAAGAAGGACGCGCGAATGAAAAACTGTTTTTT

d_call: .
v_call: TRBV9
clone_size: .
j_call: TRBJ2-5
cdr3_aa: CASSVAGDSLETQYF
cdr3_nt: TGTGCCAGCAGCGTAGCCGGGGACTCGTTAGAGACCCAGTACTTC

d_call: .
v_call: TRBV7-2
clone_size: .
j_call: TRBJ2-5
cdr3_aa: CASRSTGIQETQYF
cdr3_nt: TGTGCCAGCAGATCTACAGGAATCCAAGAGACCCAGTACTTC

d_call: .
v_call: TRBV9
clone_size: .
j_call: TRBJ1-3
cdr3_aa: CASSSHRRDTIYF
cdr3_nt: TGTGCCAGCAGCTCCCACAGAAGGGACACCATATATTTT